This T cell receptor (beta chain) originates from a study of beta chain features in type 1 diabetes. Study-level results: Possibly, sequencing cDNA over-represented cells that had high TCR expression levels.

The junction had 13 bases not matched to a gene; V was cut back by 10 bases and J by 6 bases. This CDR3 spans 17 amino acids. CDR1 is LNHDA and CDR2 is SQIVND in the germline V gene (reference sequence). Expressed TCRB transcripts were sequenced because the entire RNA isolate underwent reverse transcription. Profiling relied on immunoSEQ multiplex PCR, and the TCRdb table lists in-frame clones only, not all of them. Of more than 150,000 clones in the sample, around 10% are singletons; the top ten hold roughly 2%. A remark on this clone: Its target is unknown.

The rearrangement links TRBV19 to TRBJ2-2; 14 positions agree with TRBD2. The sequencing input was central memory CD4+ T cells from blood. This receptor was obtained from a man younger than 35 in good health. Written as DNA, the CDR3 is TGTGCCACAAGGACTAGCGGGAGGTTCCTCGTAGCCGGGGAGCTGTTTTTT. Its protein product is CATRTSGRFLVAGELFF.